Sequencing of this T cell receptor (beta chain) was carried out in a study of identical twins' blood T cells. Study details: Approximately 50 million reads came from approximately twelve libraries, six alpha, six beta. Study findings and constraints: Twins reportedly had markedly more similar V usage than unrelated donors, even among out-of-frame TCRbeta clonotypes.

In this sample, this clonotype turned up a few times. The target antigen is unknown. Both ends of each TCR cDNA library bore sample-specific barcodes. Source study methods: Each library had about 2 to 4 million CDR3 reads and about 100,000 to nearly 500,000 clonotypes. A single record per CDR3 protein comes from TCRdb applying MiXCR to the 5' RACE reads. TCRdb assigned the V and J calls; the authors' analysis was not used. The sample has 350,000 to 450,000 distinct CDR3 sequences, about 28% seen once. Trimming shortened V by 11 bases and J by 3 bases, and 16 bases separated the two germline ends. This CDR3 comprises 14 residues.

The source is a woman between 18 and 50 years old in good health. The gene calls are TRBV12-3 or TRBV12-4 and TRBJ2-2; D possibly corresponds to TRBD2 (5 bases). Sequenced input: PBMCs. CDR3 in amino acids: CACSGGYHTGELFF. The CDR3 DNA reads TGTGCCTGTAGTGGAGGCTACCACACCGGGGAGCTGTTTTTT.